The sequence of this TCR beta chain was determined in a study of T cells in Graves' hyperthyroidism and ophthalmopathy. This clonotype was observed at least ten times. Researchers took RNA transcripts and amplified the TCR beta CDR3 regions from them. A first-round RT-PCR of the TCR CDR3 used the HTBI primer set. TCRdb re-called the multiplex PCR reads through MiXCR, storing one row per CDR3 protein. The data hold approximately 530,000 distinct CDR3 sequences, with around 15% observed a single time. The CDR3 is 16 residues long. Trimming left V 5 bases short and J 4 bases short, with 19 bases between. Germline CDR1 reads MNHNS; CDR2 reads SASEGT.

This clonotype was obtained from a woman between 18 and 29 years old with Graves' hyperthyroidism. The sample was blood. The genes are TRBV6-1 and TRBJ2-3; tentatively, D is TRBD1 or TRBD2 (6 bases each). The CDR3 reads CASSPGVGGAADTQYF. The CDR3 DNA reads TGTGCCAGCAGTCCGGGAGTAGGGGGAGCGGCAGATACGCAGTATTTT.